This T cell receptor beta chain stems from a study of early T cells in non-severe SARS-CoV-2 infection. Background on the study: Sequenced material consisted of bulk RNA (from unsorted whole blood), and chains were unpaired. Findings and limits, study-wide: VDJdb matching skewed toward anti-spike CD8 responses, missing private and CD4 specificities.

Each single cDNA molecule received a unique molecular identifier. MiXCR was run by TCRdb on the 5' RACE reads, yielding one entry per CDR3 protein. The sample contains roughly 30,000 distinct CDR3 sequences, approximately 5.2% of which appear only once. A few counts support this clonotype. No antigen is known for it. The specimen was whole blood. This receptor was obtained from an adult who was a healthcare worker with PCR-confirmed SARS-CoV-2 infection or an uninfected control (not recorded which).

CDR3 sequence (DNA): TGTGCCAGCAGCTTATTACAGGGGGCGCGCAACGAGCAGTACTTC. It codes for CASSLLQGARNEQYF. This chain uses TRBV7-2 with TRBJ2-7; 9 bases match TRBD1. The CDR3 totals 15 residues. The ends lost 2 bases at V and 5 bases at J; junction bases unmatched: 7. Germline assignment: CDR1 SGHTA and CDR2 FQGNSA.